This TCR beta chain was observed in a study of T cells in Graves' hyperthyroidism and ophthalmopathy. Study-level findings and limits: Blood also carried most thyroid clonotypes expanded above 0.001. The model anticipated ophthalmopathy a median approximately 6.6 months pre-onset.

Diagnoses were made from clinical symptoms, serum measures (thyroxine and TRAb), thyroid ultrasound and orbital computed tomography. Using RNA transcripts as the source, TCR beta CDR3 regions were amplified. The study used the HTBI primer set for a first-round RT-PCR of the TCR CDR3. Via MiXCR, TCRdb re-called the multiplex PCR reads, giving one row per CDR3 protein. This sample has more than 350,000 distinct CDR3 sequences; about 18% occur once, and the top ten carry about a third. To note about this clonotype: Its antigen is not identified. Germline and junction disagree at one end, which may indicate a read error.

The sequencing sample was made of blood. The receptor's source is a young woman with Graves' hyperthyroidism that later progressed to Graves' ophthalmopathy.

The CDR3 is CASRIGGNTEAFF. CDR3 nucleotide sequence: TGTGCCAGTAGGATAGGGGGCAACACTGAAGCTTTCTTT. The gene calls are TRBV19 and TRBJ1-1; TRBD1 agrees at 7 bases. The CDR3 length is 13 residues. Germline V gene data show CDR1 as LNHDA and CDR2 as SQIVND (reference sequence).